This is a list of T cell receptor beta chains from one sample in a study of early T cells in non-severe SARS-CoV-2 infection. From the 5' RACE reads, TCRdb called clonotypes with MiXCR, one entry per CDR3 protein. Found here are under 75,000 distinct CDR3 sequences, roughly 12% of them singletons; the top ten hold approximately 10%. Sequenced sample: whole blood. The receptors here all came from an adult who was a healthcare worker with PCR-confirmed SARS-CoV-2 infection or an uninfected control (not recorded which). The CDR3 runs from the conserved cysteine through the conserved F or W. The order of the fields is J gene, V gene, CDR3 protein.

j_gene: TRBJ2-1; v_gene: TRBV7-3; CDR3aa: CASSLNGLFHNEQFF
j_gene: TRBJ2-1; v_gene: TRBV19; CDR3aa: CASSIDLAGPNNEQFF
j_gene: TRBJ2-4; v_gene: TRBV28; CDR3aa: CATKTQGSLAKNIQYF
j_gene: TRBJ2-5; v_gene: TRBV9; CDR3aa: CASSKGPALGETQYF
j_gene: TRBJ2-7; v_gene: TRBV28; CDR3aa: CASSLGGRAFYEQYF
j_gene: TRBJ2-7; v_gene: TRBV20-1; CDR3aa: CSALRGGGEQYF
j_gene: TRBJ1-1; v_gene: TRBV18; CDR3aa: CASSLGTLSTEAFF
j_gene: TRBJ1-5; v_gene: TRBV24-1; CDR3aa: CATSESGVHHQPQHF
j_gene: TRBJ2-3; v_gene: TRBV3-1; CDR3aa: CASSEASPSGTDTQYF
j_gene: TRBJ1-2; v_gene: TRBV11-2; CDR3aa: CASSLGRLYGYTF
j_gene: TRBJ2-7; v_gene: TRBV30; CDR3aa: CAWSVQGFPREQYF
j_gene: TRBJ1-6; v_gene: TRBV2; CDR3aa: CASRGVTGTLRPPLHF
j_gene: TRBJ2-7; v_gene: TRBV4-1; CDR3aa: CASSQEGTGTYEQYF
j_gene: TRBJ1-1; v_gene: TRBV6-2/TRBV6-3; CDR3aa: CASWERTVNTEAFF
j_gene: TRBJ1-3; v_gene: TRBV5-6; CDR3aa: CATFRNTIYF
j_gene: TRBJ2-7; v_gene: TRBV7-2; CDR3aa: CASSIGTGGFEQYF
j_gene: TRBJ2-7; v_gene: TRBV7-2; CDR3aa: CASSSTSGSSYEQYF
j_gene: TRBJ2-4; v_gene: TRBV5-6; CDR3aa: CASSETVAKNIQYF
j_gene: TRBJ1-6; v_gene: TRBV7-9; CDR3aa: CASSSGQGLSPLHF
j_gene: TRBJ2-7; v_gene: TRBV3-1; CDR3aa: CASRGPGYEQYF
j_gene: TRBJ1-1; v_gene: TRBV6-5; CDR3aa: CASSYSLGLSTEAFF
j_gene: TRBJ2-2; v_gene: TRBV6-2/TRBV6-3; CDR3aa: CASMGRQFNTGELFF
j_gene: TRBJ1-2; v_gene: TRBV5-4; CDR3aa: CASSPNRDRYKVSGYTF
j_gene: TRBJ2-1; v_gene: TRBV4-2; CDR3aa: CASSRGTSGRSHNEQFF
j_gene: TRBJ2-1; v_gene: TRBV5-1; CDR3aa: CASSREGYEQFF
j_gene: TRBJ1-6; v_gene: TRBV18; CDR3aa: CASPADRANSPLHF
j_gene: TRBJ2-3; v_gene: TRBV2; CDR3aa: CASSPSGRSTDTQYF
j_gene: TRBJ2-7; v_gene: TRBV5-6; CDR3aa: CASSLGPRTAAYEQYF
j_gene: TRBJ1-3; v_gene: TRBV7-8; CDR3aa: CASSLGNTIYF
j_gene: TRBJ2-7; v_gene: TRBV28; CDR3aa: CASSLSGQVQYF
j_gene: TRBJ2-3; v_gene: TRBV7-3; CDR3aa: CASSLSPQTDTQYF
j_gene: TRBJ2-7; v_gene: TRBV29-1; CDR3aa: CSAQGAQGNNEQYF
j_gene: TRBJ2-5; v_gene: TRBV7-6; CDR3aa: CASSLFDRQETQYF
j_gene: TRBJ2-7; v_gene: TRBV7-2; CDR3aa: CASSEVAGGPLSYEQYF
j_gene: TRBJ1-5; v_gene: TRBV2; CDR3aa: CASSPGQGHQPQHF
j_gene: TRBJ1-4; v_gene: TRBV5-6; CDR3aa: CASNDRSEKLFF
j_gene: TRBJ2-2; v_gene: TRBV24-1; CDR3aa: CATSDGLPTGELFF
j_gene: TRBJ2-1; v_gene: TRBV24-1; CDR3aa: CATSEPTGTGTYNEQFF
j_gene: TRBJ2-3; v_gene: TRBV24-1; CDR3aa: CATSDPGGTDTQYF
j_gene: TRBJ2-1; v_gene: TRBV27; CDR3aa: CASSRGQAYNEQFF
j_gene: TRBJ2-5; v_gene: TRBV29-1; CDR3aa: CSVEDPLGQETQYF
j_gene: TRBJ1-6; v_gene: TRBV7-9; CDR3aa: CASRASGGISSPLHF
j_gene: TRBJ2-3; v_gene: TRBV11-1; CDR3aa: CASTVDPSTDTQYF
j_gene: TRBJ2-7; v_gene: TRBV2; CDR3aa: CASSERGPPSYEQYF
j_gene: TRBJ1-1; v_gene: TRBV15; CDR3aa: CATSRVEGGTEAFF
j_gene: TRBJ2-1; v_gene: TRBV6-2/TRBV6-3; CDR3aa: CASSYSRLASYNEQFF
j_gene: TRBJ2-2; v_gene: TRBV10-1; CDR3aa: CASSECSGELFF
j_gene: TRBJ2-5; v_gene: TRBV29-1; CDR3aa: CSVLAGEEYF
j_gene: TRBJ2-1; v_gene: TRBV7-6; CDR3aa: CASSLTESEQFF
j_gene: TRBJ2-1; v_gene: TRBV7-3; CDR3aa: CASSFGRTYNEQFF
j_gene: TRBJ1-5; v_gene: TRBV12-3/TRBV12-4; CDR3aa: CASNDRWDQPQHF
j_gene: TRBJ1-3; v_gene: TRBV2; CDR3aa: CASSEQQGSGNTIYF
j_gene: TRBJ2-7; v_gene: TRBV29-1; CDR3aa: CSVTEGSSSYEQYF
j_gene: TRBJ2-7; v_gene: TRBV7-9; CDR3aa: CASSLKNSYEQYF